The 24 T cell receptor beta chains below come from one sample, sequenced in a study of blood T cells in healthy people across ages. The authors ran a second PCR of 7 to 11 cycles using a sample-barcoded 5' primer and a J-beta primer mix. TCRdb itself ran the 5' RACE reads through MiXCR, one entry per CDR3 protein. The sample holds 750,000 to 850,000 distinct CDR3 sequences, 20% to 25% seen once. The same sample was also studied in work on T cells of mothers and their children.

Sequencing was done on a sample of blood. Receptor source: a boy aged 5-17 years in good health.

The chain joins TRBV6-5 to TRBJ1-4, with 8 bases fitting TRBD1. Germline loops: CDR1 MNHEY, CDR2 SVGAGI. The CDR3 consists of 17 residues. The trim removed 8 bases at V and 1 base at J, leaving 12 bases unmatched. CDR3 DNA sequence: TGTGCCAGCGGTCGGACAGGGCTCTTTGGAACTAATGAAAAACTGTTTTTT. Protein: CASGRTGLFGTNEKLFF.

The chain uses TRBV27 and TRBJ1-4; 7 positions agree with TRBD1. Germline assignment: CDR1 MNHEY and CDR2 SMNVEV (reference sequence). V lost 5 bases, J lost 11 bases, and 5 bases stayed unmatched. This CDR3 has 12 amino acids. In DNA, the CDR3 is TGTGCCAGCAGTCGGCCAGGGGGGAAACTGTTTTTT. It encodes CASSRPGGKLFF.

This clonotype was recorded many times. The CDR3 reads CASPLTSGRNNEQFF. The CDR3 coding sequence is TGTGCCAGCCCCCTAACTAGCGGGAGAAACAATGAGCAGTTCTTC. The chain carries TRBV28 and TRBJ2-1; the match to TRBD2 covers 11 bases. The CDR3 sequence is 15 residues long. Looked up from germline, CDR1 is MDHEN and CDR2 is SYDVKM. The junction had 8 bases not matched to a gene; V was cut back by 8 bases and J by 5 bases.

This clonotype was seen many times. The CDR3 nucleotides are TGCGCCAGCAGCCAAAGACAGGTGAACACTGAAGCTTTCTTT. This codes for CASSQRQVNTEAFF. The chain combines TRBV4-1 with TRBJ1-1; a possible D gene is TRBD1 (6 bases). Trimming left V 2 bases short and J 0 bases short, with 7 bases between. CDR3 size: 14 residues. Germline lookup yields CDR1 MGHRA and CDR2 YSYEKL.

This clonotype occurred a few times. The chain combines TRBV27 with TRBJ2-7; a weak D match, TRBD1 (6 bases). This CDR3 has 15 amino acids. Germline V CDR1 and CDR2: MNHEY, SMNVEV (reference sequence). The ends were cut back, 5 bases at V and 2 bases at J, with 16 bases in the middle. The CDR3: CASSPTGTFTYEQYF. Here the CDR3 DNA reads TGTGCCAGCAGTCCCACAGGGACCTTCACCTACGAGCAGTACTTC.

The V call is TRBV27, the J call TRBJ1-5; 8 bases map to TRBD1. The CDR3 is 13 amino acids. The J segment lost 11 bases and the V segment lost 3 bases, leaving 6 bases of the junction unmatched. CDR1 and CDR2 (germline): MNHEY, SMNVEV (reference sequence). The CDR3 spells CASSFGQGLTQHF. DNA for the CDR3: TGTGCCAGCAGTTTCGGACAGGGCCTGACCCAGCATTTT.

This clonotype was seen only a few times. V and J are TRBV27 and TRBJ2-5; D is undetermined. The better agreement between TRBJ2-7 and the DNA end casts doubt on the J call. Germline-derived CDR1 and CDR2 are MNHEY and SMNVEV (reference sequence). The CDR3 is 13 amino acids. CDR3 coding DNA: TGTGCCAGCAGGGGCCCAGACTCCTACGAGCAGTACTTC. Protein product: CASRGPDSYEQYF.

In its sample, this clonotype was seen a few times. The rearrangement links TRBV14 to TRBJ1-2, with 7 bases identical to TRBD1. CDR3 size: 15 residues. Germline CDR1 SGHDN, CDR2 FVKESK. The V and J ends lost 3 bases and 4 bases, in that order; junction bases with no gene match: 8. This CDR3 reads CASSHNRGGGYGYTF. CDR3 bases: TGTGCCAGCAGCCATAACAGGGGCGGCGGCTATGGCTACACCTTC.

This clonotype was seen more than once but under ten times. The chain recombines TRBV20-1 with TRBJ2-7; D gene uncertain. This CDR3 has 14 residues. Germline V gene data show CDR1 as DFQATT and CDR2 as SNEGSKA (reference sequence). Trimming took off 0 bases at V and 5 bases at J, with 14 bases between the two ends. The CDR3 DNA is TGCAGTGCTAGAGATCAAAGGGTGTTCCACGAGCAGTACTTC. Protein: CSARDQRVFHEQYF.

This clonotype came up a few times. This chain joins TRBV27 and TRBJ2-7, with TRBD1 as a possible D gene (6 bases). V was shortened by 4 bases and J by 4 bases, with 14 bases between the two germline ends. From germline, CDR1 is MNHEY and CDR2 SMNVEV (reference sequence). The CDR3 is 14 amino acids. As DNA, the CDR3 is TGTGCCAGCAGTTGGTCCGGACAGACTTACGAGCAGTACTTC. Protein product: CASSWSGQTYEQYF.

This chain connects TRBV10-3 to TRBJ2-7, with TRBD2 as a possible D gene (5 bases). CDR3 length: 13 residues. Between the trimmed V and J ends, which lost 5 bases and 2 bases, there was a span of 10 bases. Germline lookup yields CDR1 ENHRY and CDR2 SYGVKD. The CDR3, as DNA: TGTGCCATCAGTTCCGGGAAGGCCTACGAGCAGTACTTC. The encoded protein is CAISSGKAYEQYF.

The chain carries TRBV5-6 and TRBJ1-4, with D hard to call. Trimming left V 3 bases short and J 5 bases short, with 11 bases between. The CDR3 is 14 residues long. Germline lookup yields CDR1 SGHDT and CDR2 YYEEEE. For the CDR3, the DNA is TGTGCCAGCAGCTCCAGGTGGGGAAATGAAAAACTGTTTTTT. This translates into CASSSRWGNEKLFF. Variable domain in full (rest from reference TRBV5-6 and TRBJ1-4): DAGVTQSPTHLIKTRGQQVTLRCSPKSGHDTVSWYQQALGQGPQFIFQYYEEEERQRGNFPDRFSGHQFPNYSSELNVNALLLGDSALYLCASSSRWGNEKLFFGSGTQLSVL.

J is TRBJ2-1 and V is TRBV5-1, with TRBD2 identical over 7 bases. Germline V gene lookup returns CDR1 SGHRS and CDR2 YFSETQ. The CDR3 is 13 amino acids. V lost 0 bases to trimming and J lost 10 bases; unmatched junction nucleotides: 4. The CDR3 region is CASSLGGGSEQFF. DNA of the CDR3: TGCGCCAGCAGCTTGGGGGGAGGGTCCGAGCAGTTCTTC.

The CDR3 DNA follows: TGTGCCAGCCAGGGACGGATCCCAAGCTCCTACGAGCAGTACTTC. The encoded protein is CASQGRIPSSYEQYF. The chain links TRBV28 to TRBJ2-7; D assignment may be TRBD1 or TRBD2 (5 bases each). V was trimmed by 8 bases and J by 0 bases, leaving 17 bases between them. CDR1 is MDHEN and CDR2 is SYDVKM in the germline V gene. The CDR3 sequence is 15 residues long.

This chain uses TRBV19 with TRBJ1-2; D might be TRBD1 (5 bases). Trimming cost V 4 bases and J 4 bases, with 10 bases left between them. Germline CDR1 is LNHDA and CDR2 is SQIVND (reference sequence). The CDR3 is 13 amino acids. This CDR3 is CASSSFRAYGYTF. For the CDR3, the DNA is TGTGCCAGTAGTAGTTTCAGGGCCTATGGCTACACCTTC.

The CDR3, as DNA: TGTGCCAGCAGGTCGACAGAGGGCGAGCAGTACTTC. This encodes CASRSTEGEQYF. This chain joins TRBV6-6 and TRBJ2-7; perhaps D is TRBD1 or TRBD2 (5 bases each). The germline V gene has CDR1 MNHNY and CDR2 SVGAGI (reference sequence). The CDR3 is 12 amino acids. With 6 bases removed from V and 6 bases from J, the gap between germline ends came to 12 bases.

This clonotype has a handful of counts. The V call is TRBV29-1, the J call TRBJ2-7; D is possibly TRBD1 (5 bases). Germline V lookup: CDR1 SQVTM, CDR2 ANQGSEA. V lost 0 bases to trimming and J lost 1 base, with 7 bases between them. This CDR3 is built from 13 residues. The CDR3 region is CSVEEQASYEQYF. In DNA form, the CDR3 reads TGCAGCGTTGAAGAACAGGCGTCCTACGAGCAGTACTTC.

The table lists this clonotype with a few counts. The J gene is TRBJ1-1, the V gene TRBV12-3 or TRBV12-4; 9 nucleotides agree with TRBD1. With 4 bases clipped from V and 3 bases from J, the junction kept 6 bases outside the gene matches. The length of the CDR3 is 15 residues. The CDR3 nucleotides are TGTGCCAGCAGTTCTCGGACAGGGGAGTACACTGAAGCTTTCTTT. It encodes CASSSRTGEYTEAFF.

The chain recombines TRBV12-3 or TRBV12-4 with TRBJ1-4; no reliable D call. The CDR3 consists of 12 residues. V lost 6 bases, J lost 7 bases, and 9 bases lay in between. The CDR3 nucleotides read TGTGCCAGCAGAAAGGACCGTGAAAAACTGTTTTTT. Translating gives CASRKDREKLFF.

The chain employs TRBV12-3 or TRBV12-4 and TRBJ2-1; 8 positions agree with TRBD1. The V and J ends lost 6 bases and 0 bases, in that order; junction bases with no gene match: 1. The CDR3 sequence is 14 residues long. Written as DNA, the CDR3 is TGTGCCAGCAGGGACAGGGACTCCTACAATGAGCAGTTCTTC. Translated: CASRDRDSYNEQFF.

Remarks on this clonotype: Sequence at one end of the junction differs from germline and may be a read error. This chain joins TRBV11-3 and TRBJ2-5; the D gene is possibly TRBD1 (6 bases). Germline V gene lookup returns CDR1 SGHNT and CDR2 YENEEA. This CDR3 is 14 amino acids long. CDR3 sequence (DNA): TGTGCCAACAGCTTAGATGGACAGAAAGAGACCCAGTACTTC. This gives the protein CANSLDGQKETQYF.

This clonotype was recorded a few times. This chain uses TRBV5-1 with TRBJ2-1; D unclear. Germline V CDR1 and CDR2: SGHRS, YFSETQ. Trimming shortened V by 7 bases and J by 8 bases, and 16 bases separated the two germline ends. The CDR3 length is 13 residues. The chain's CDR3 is CASGWVFNHEQFF. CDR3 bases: TGCGCCAGCGGTTGGGTTTTTAACCATGAGCAGTTCTTC.

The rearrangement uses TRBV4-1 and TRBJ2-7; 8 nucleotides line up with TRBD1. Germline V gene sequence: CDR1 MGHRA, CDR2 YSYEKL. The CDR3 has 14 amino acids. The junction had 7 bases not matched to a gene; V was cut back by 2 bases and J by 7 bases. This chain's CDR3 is CASSQSRTGLEQYF. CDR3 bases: TGCGCCAGCAGCCAATCTCGGACAGGGTTGGAGCAGTACTTC.

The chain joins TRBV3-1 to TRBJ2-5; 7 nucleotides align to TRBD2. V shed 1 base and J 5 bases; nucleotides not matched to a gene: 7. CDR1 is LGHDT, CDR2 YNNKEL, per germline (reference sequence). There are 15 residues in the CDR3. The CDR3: CASSQAGGSGETQYF. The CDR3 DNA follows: TGTGCCAGCAGCCAAGCCGGGGGTAGCGGGGAGACCCAGTACTTC.